Presented here are 27 T cell receptor beta chains from one specimen sequenced in a study of T cell responses to AZD1222 COVID-19 vaccine. The data were produced by immunoSEQ multiplex PCR, yet TCRdb's version contains in-frame clones alone and is incomplete. The sample includes over 130,000 clones, roughly nine tenths of them seen just once. The specimen was peripheral blood, collected 28 days after the second AZD1222 dose. These receptors were collected from an adult who received the AZD1222 COVID-19 vaccine.

The chain joins TRBV6-2 or TRBV6-3 to TRBJ1-1; maybe TRBD1 (5 bases). Germline V CDR1 and CDR2: MNHEY, SVGEGT. The CDR3 has 16 residues. The germline V and J ends were trimmed by 0 bases and 0 bases, with 11 bases remaining between them. The CDR3 DNA follows: TGTGCCAGCAGTTACTCAAGGCAGGGTATGAACACTGAAGCTTTCTTT. Translation gives CASSYSRQGMNTEAFF.

The rearrangement joins TRBV5-1 to TRBJ1-2; D is undetermined. The CDR3 consists of 15 residues. V was clipped by 0 bases and J by 2 bases, with 11 bases between them. CDR1 is SGHRS and CDR2 is YFSETQ in the germline V gene. CDR3 region: CASSLEGSSNYGYTF. CDR3 sequence (DNA): TGCGCCAGCAGCTTGGAGGGCAGCTCAAACTATGGCTACACCTTC.

This chain uses TRBV5-1 with TRBJ2-1; 7 bases agree with TRBD1. The CDR3 has 14 residues. Germline loops: CDR1 SGHRS, CDR2 YFSETQ. The V segment lost 4 bases and the J segment 4 bases; nucleotides outside the gene matches: 5. The CDR3 nucleotides read TGCGCCAGCAGCCCCGGGACAGCGTACAATGAGCAGTTCTTC. Its translation: CASSPGTAYNEQFF.

The chain links TRBV29-1 to TRBJ2-5, with a weak D call TRBD1 (6 bases). CDR3 length: 14 amino acids. Trimming took off 7 bases at V and 1 base at J, with 16 bases between the two ends. Germline CDR1 and CDR2: SQVTM and ANQGSEA. The CDR3 sequence is CSALPDSAQETQYF. CDR3 nucleotides: TGCAGCGCCCTTCCGGACAGTGCCCAAGAGACCCAGTACTTC.

The chain carries TRBV7-3 and TRBJ1-1, with 7 bases identical to TRBD1. CDR3 length: 16 residues. The germline V gene encodes CDR1 SGHTA and CDR2 FQGTGA. V was pared by 5 bases and J by 4 bases, with 13 bases of the junction left unmatched. As DNA, the CDR3 is TGTGCCAGCAGCCCCTCCCCCCACGACAGGGTCACTGAAGCTTTCTTT. Translating gives CASSPSPHDRVTEAFF. Full variable domain (missing parts from reference TRBV7-3 and TRBJ1-1): GAGVSQTPSNKVTEKGKYVELRCDPISGHTALYWYRQSLGQGPEFLIYFQGTGAADDSGLPNDRFFAVRPEGSVSTLKIQRTERGDSAVYLCASSPSPHDRVTEAFFGQGTRLTVV.

The chain recombines TRBV19 with TRBJ2-1; D possibly corresponds to TRBD1 (5 bases). The V end lost 4 bases, the J end lost 6 bases, and 13 bases lay between the germline ends. Germline CDR1 LNHDA, CDR2 SQIVND (reference sequence). The CDR3 loop spans 14 amino acids. The CDR3 bases are TGTGCCAGTAGTAACAGGAATTTACGCAATGAGCAGTTCTTC. Protein: CASSNRNLRNEQFF.

This chain joins TRBV11-3 and TRBJ1-4, with D unclear. Germline CDR1 SGHNT, CDR2 YENEEA. The CDR3 totals 11 residues. For the CDR3, the DNA is TGTGTAGGACCTGGTGGTGAAAAACTGTTTTTT. This sequence encodes CVGPGGEKLFF. The full variable domain, its missing parts supplied by reference TRBV11-3 and TRBJ1-4, is EAGVVQSPRYKIIEKKQPVAFWCNPISGHNTLYWYLQNLGQGPELLIRYENEEAVDDSQLPKDRFSAERLKGVDSTLKIQPAELGDSAVYLCVGPGGEKLFFGSGTQLSVL.

This chain connects TRBV27 to TRBJ2-1; D possibly matches TRBD1 or TRBD2 (6 bases each). Trimming stripped 3 bases from V and 3 bases from J, with 12 bases between. The CDR3 is 15 amino acids. In germline, CDR1 is MNHEY, CDR2 SMNVEV (reference sequence). CDR3 DNA: TGTGCCAGCAGTTTGCTACAGGGACTCTACAATGAGCAGTTCTTC. Translated, it gives CASSLLQGLYNEQFF.

CDR3 protein: CASSSQGSQETQYF. The CDR3 nucleotides read TGTGCCAGCAGCTCACAGGGTTCCCAAGAGACCCAGTACTTC. The chain is built from TRBV5-4 and TRBJ2-5; possible D gene TRBD1, 6 bases. From germline, CDR1 is SGHNT and CDR2 YYREEE (reference sequence). V was clipped by 3 bases and J by 1 base, with 10 bases between them. CDR3 length: 14 amino acids.

This chain connects TRBV7-2 to TRBJ1-2; tentative D call: TRBD1 (6 bases). The length of the CDR3 is 15 residues. Germline V lookup: CDR1 SGHTA, CDR2 FQGNSA. V dropped 2 bases and J dropped 2 bases, with 12 bases sitting between them. The CDR3 DNA follows: TGTGCCAGCAGCTTACAGGGGATTATGAACTATGGCTACACCTTC. This translates into CASSLQGIMNYGYTF.

V and J are TRBV7-9 and TRBJ1-1, with D perhaps TRBD1 (6 bases). Germline loops: CDR1 SEHNR, CDR2 FQNEAQ (reference sequence). Trimming removed 2 bases from V and 3 bases from J, with 16 bases in between. This CDR3 contains 16 residues. CDR3 residues: CASSLPTLDRHTEAFF. CDR3 DNA: TGTGCCAGCAGCTTACCAACGTTAGACAGGCACACTGAAGCTTTCTTT.

The chain recombines TRBV18 with TRBJ2-4; TRBD2 aligns across 8 bases. Germline lookup yields CDR1 KGHSH and CDR2 LQKENI. This CDR3 has 14 residues. V was clipped by 6 bases and J by 6 bases; unmatched bases: 7. CDR3 DNA sequence: TGTGCCAGCTCCCCCGGACTAGCATCAAACATTCAGTACTTC. As protein: CASSPGLASNIQYF.

The rearrangement uses TRBV3-1 (or the pseudogene TRBV3-2) and TRBJ2-5; weak D call: TRBD1 (7 bases). Trimming stripped 5 bases from V and 5 bases from J, with 15 bases between. The length of the CDR3 is 14 residues. The germline V gene encodes CDR1 LGHDT and CDR2 YNNKEL (reference sequence). Written as DNA, the CDR3 is TGTGCCAGCAGCGCCCCAGGGGGGAAGGAGACCCAGTACTTC. It codes for CASSAPGGKETQYF.

This sequence joins TRBV6-2 or TRBV6-3 and TRBJ2-2; maybe TRBD2 (6 bases). Germline CDR1 and CDR2: MNHEY and SVGEGT. The CDR3 is made up of 16 amino acids. Trimming left V 5 bases short and J 3 bases short, with 16 bases between. The CDR3, as DNA: TGTGCCAGCAGTATACGGGACTCCGGGGACACCGGGGAGCTGTTTTTT. Translating gives CASSIRDSGDTGELFF.

The CDR3 region is CAWSVTGREKLFF. In DNA form, the CDR3 reads TGTGCCTGGAGTGTAACAGGCCGTGAAAAACTGTTTTTT. This sequence joins TRBV30 and TRBJ1-4, with D perhaps TRBD1 (5 bases). CDR3 length: 13 residues. Germline V gene lookup returns CDR1 GTSNPN and CDR2 SVGIG (reference sequence). V lost 0 bases and J lost 7, with 9 bases in between.

V is TRBV11-2 and J is TRBJ2-7; D perhaps matches TRBD2 (5 bases). The CDR3 runs to 14 residues. The V gene's germline CDR1 is SGHAT and CDR2 FQNNGV. V gave up 1 base and J gave up 2 bases, with 9 bases separating them. This CDR3 is CASSLGRVPYEQYF. CDR3 DNA sequence: TGTGCCAGCAGCTTAGGGCGGGTGCCCTACGAGCAGTACTTC.

The rearrangement uses TRBV4-1 and TRBJ2-2; a possible D gene is TRBD1 (5 bases). The CDR3 is made up of 17 amino acids. The germline V and J ends were trimmed by 2 bases and 6 bases, with 19 bases remaining between them. The germline V gene has CDR1 MGHRA and CDR2 YSYEKL. The DNA of the CDR3 is TGCGCCAGCAGCCAACTTGATATGGGGATACAGGCCGGGGAGCTGTTTTTT. Amino acids: CASSQLDMGIQAGELFF.

V is TRBV9 and J is TRBJ1-1; weak D call: TRBD1 (5 bases). V was clipped by 2 bases and J by 1 base, with 9 bases between them. This CDR3 contains 14 residues. Germline V lookup: CDR1 SGDLS, CDR2 YYNGEE. CDR3 loop: CASSVRQTNTEAFF. DNA for the CDR3: TGTGCCAGCAGCGTCCGACAGACGAACACTGAAGCTTTCTTT. Combining the CDR3 with reference TRBV9 and TRBJ1-1 gives the whole variable domain DSGVTQTPKHLITATGQRVTLRCSPRSGDLSVYWYQQSLDQGLQFLIQYYNGEERAKGNILERFSAQQFPDLHSELNLSSLELGDSALYFCASSVRQTNTEAFFGQGTRLTVV.

This clone was seen just once. This chain links TRBV5-1 with TRBJ2-1; no reliable D call. This CDR3 is built from 14 residues. V shed 0 bases and J shed 5 bases, with 9 bases lying between them. Germline V gene data show CDR1 as SGHRS and CDR2 as YFSETQ. CDR3 loop: CASSLDGRNNEQFF. The CDR3 bases are TGCGCCAGCAGCTTGGATGGGCGGAACAATGAGCAGTTCTTC.

This clone was detected only once. This chain uses TRBV5-1 with TRBJ1-5; D remains unclear. The CDR3 runs 13 residues. With 4 bases removed from V and 0 bases from J, the gap between germline ends came to 5 bases. Germline V CDR1 and CDR2: SGHRS, YFSETQ. The CDR3 protein is CASSENSNQPQHF. CDR3 nucleotide sequence: TGCGCCAGCAGCGAAAATAGCAATCAGCCCCAGCATTTT.

This clone appeared once. The chain links TRBV7-9 to TRBJ2-1; unclear D gene. This CDR3 spans 14 amino acids. CDR1 is SEHNR and CDR2 is FQNEAQ in the germline V gene (reference sequence). Trimming pared 1 base from V and 4 bases from J, leaving 8 bases between. The CDR3 loop reads CASSLDRSYNEQFF. DNA for the CDR3: TGTGCCAGCAGCTTAGATCGGAGTTACAATGAGCAGTTCTTC.

The CDR3, as DNA: TGTGCCACCAGCAGAGATGCGGCGGGACTGGGAGCCTACGAGCAGTACTTC. Residues: CATSRDAAGLGAYEQYF. The chain joins TRBV15 to TRBJ2-7; D may be TRBD2 (6 bases). This CDR3 has 17 amino acids. Trimming took 0 bases from V and 2 from J, leaving 17 bases between them. CDR1 and CDR2 from the germline V gene are LNHNV and YYDKDF (reference sequence).

The chain employs TRBV6-5 and TRBJ2-7; 12 nucleotides line up with TRBD2. This CDR3 is built from 15 residues. With 5 bases clipped from V and 3 bases from J, the junction kept 5 bases outside the gene matches. Germline V gene sequence: CDR1 MNHEY, CDR2 SVGAGI. The CDR3 loop reads CASSMWTSGNYEQYF. As DNA, the CDR3 is TGTGCCAGCAGTATGTGGACTAGCGGGAACTACGAGCAGTACTTC.

The rearrangement links TRBV10-3 to TRBJ1-5, with 8 bases aligning to TRBD1. The CDR3 runs 14 residues. Germline V gene lookup returns CDR1 ENHRY and CDR2 SYGVKD. V trimming: 10 bases; J trimming: 3 bases; junction bases outside the gene matches: 8. CDR3 coding DNA: TGTGCCACAACTCAGGACAGGGACAATCAGCCCCAGCATTTT. This translates into CATTQDRDNQPQHF.

The chain employs TRBV28 and TRBJ2-7; D is possibly TRBD1 (5 bases). Germline V gene sequence: CDR1 MDHEN, CDR2 SYDVKM. The CDR3 sequence is 14 residues long. V gave up 5 bases and J gave up 0 bases, with 11 bases separating them. CDR3 amino acids: CASSLKGISYEQYF. CDR3 coding DNA: TGTGCCAGCAGTCTTAAGGGGATCTCCTACGAGCAGTACTTC.

The chain carries TRBV28 and TRBJ1-4, with unresolved D. Germline loops: CDR1 MDHEN, CDR2 SYDVKM. The CDR3 loop spans 15 amino acids. V lost 1 base and J 7 bases, leaving 13 bases between the germline ends. The CDR3, as DNA: TGTGCCAGCAGTTTATCCCAGTCCTTGGGTGAAAAACTGTTTTTT. Its protein product is CASSLSQSLGEKLFF.

The CDR3 DNA follows: TGTGCCAGCAGCCAAGATCTTTTTAGCGAAGATACGCAGTATTTT. Protein sequence: CASSQDLFSEDTQYF. The gene calls are TRBV3-1 (or the pseudogene TRBV3-2) and TRBJ2-3; D is possibly TRBD2 (5 bases). CDR1 and CDR2 (germline): LGHDT, YNNKEL (reference sequence). This CDR3 region has 15 residues. Trimming removed 0 bases at V and 5 bases at J, with 12 bases between.